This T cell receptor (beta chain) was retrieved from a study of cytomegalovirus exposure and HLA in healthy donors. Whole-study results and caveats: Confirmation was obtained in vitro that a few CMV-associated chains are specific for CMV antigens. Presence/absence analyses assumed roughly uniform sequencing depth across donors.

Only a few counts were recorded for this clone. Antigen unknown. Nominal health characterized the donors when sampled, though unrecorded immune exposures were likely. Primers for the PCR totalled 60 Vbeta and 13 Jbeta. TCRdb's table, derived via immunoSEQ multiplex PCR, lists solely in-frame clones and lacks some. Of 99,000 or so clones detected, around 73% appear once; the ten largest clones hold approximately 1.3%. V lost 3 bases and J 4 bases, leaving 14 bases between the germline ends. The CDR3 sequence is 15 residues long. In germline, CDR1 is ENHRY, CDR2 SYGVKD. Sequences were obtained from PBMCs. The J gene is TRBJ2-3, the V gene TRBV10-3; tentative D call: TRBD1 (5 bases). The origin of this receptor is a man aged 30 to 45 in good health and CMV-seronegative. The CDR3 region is CAISESTGGADTQYF. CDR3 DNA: TGTGCCATCAGTGAATCAACAGGTGGGGCAGATACGCAGTATTTT.